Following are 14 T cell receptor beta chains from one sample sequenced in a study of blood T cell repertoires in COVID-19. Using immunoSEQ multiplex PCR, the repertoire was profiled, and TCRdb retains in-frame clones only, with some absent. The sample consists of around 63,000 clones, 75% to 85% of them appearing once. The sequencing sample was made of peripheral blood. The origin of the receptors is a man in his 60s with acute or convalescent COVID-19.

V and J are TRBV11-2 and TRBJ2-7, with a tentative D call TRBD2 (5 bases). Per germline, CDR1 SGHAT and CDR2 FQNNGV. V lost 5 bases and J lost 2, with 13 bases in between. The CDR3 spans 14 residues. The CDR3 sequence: CASSLSSGTYEQYF. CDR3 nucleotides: TGTGCCAGCAGCCTCAGTTCGGGGACCTACGAGCAGTACTTC.

Here the CDR3 reads CATKPGATNEKLFF. The CDR3, as DNA: TGTGCCACCAAACCGGGGGCAACTAATGAAAAACTGTTTTTT. The chain employs TRBV2 and TRBJ1-4, with D maybe TRBD1 (5 bases). CDR1 is SNHLY, CDR2 FYNNEI, per germline. V lost 10 bases, J lost 0 bases, and 12 bases lay in between. There are 14 residues in the CDR3.

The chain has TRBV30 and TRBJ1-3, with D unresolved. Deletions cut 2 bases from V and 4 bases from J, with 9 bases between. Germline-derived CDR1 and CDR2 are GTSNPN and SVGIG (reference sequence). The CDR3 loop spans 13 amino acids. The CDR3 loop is CAWSYGSGNTIYF. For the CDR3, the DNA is TGTGCCTGGAGTTATGGGAGCGGAAACACCATATATTTT.

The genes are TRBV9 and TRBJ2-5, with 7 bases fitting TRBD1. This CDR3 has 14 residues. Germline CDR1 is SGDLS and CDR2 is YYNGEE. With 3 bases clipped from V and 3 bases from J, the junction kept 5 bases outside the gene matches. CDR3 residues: CASSEIGQEETQYF. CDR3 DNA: TGTGCCAGCAGCGAAATCGGACAGGAAGAGACCCAGTACTTC.

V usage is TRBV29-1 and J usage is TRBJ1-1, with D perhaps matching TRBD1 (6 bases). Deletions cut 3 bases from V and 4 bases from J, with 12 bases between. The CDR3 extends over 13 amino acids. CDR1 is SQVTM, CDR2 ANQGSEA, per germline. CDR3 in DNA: TGCAGCGTTGATACAGGGCGAGGCACTGAAGCTTTCTTT. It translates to CSVDTGRGTEAFF.

The CDR3 coding sequence is TGCGCCAGCAGCTTGGACGGGGTCCGTCAGACCCAGTACTTC. Protein sequence: CASSLDGVRQTQYF. The V and J genes are TRBV5-1 and TRBJ2-5, with a weak D call TRBD2 (5 bases). The CDR3 has 14 amino acids. Trimming removed 0 bases at V and 6 bases at J, with 12 bases between. The germline gives CDR1 SGHRS, CDR2 YFSETQ.

In DNA, the CDR3 is TGCGCCAGCAGCATTTCTAGCGGTAACACCGGGGAGCTGTTTTTT. Residues: CASSISSGNTGELFF. The chain is built from TRBV5-1 and TRBJ2-2; 7 nucleotides align to TRBD2. The trim removed 4 bases at V and 2 bases at J, leaving 5 bases unmatched. The germline V gene encodes CDR1 SGHRS and CDR2 YFSETQ. This CDR3 is built from 15 residues.

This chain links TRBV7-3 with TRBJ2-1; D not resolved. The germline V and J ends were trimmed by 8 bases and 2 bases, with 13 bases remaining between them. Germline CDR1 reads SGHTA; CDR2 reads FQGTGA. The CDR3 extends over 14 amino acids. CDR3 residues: CASATATAYNEQFF. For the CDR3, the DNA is TGTGCCAGCGCCACTGCAACAGCCTACAATGAGCAGTTCTTC.

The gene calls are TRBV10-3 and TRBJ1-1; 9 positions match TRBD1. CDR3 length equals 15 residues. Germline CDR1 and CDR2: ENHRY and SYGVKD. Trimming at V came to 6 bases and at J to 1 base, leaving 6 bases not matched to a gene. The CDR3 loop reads CAISETGGKNTEAFF. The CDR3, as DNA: TGTGCCATCAGCGAAACAGGGGGCAAGAACACTGAAGCTTTCTTT.

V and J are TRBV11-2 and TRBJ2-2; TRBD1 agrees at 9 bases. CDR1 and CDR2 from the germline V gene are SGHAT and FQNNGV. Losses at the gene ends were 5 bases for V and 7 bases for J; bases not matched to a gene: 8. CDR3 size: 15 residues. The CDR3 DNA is TGTGCCAGCAGCACCGGGACAGGGTTTTTCGGGGAGCTGTTTTTT. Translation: CASSTGTGFFGELFF.

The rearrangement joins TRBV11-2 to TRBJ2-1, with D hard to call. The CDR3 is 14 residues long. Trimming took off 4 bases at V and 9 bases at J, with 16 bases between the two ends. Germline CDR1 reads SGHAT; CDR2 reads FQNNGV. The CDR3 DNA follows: TGTGCCAGCAGCTGGCAAGACGACTTAGGTGAGCAGTTCTTC. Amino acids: CASSWQDDLGEQFF.

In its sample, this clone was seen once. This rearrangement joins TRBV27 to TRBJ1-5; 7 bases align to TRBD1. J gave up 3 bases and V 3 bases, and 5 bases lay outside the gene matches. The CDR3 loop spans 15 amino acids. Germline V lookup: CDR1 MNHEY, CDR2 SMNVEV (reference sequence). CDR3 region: CASSFQTGPNQPQHF. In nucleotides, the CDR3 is TGTGCCAGCAGTTTCCAGACAGGGCCCAATCAGCCCCAGCATTTT.

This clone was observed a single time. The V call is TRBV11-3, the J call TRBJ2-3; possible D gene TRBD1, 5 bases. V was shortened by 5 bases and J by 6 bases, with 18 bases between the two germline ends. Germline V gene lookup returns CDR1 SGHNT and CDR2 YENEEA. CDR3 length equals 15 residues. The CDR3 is CASSPGLLWADTQYF. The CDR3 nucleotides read TGTGCCAGCAGCCCAGGGTTGCTCTGGGCGGATACGCAGTATTTT.

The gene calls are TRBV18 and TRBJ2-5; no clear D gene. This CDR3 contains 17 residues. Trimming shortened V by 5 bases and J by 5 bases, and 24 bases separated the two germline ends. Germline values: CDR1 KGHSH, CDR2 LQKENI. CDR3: CASSSTGSSSTGETQYF. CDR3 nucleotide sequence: TGTGCCAGCTCATCGACCGGGTCCTCCTCGACCGGGGAGACCCAGTACTTC.